Each of the 5 T cell receptor beta chains below was sequenced from the same sample in a study of blood T cell repertoires in COVID-19. Some clones are missing from TCRdb's copy, which holds only in-frame ones; the method was immunoSEQ multiplex PCR. This sample carries about 210,000 clones, almost 85% of them seen once, and the ten largest clones take approximately 12%. Sequencing was done on a sample of peripheral blood. The receptors here all came from a woman aged 40 to 50 with acute or convalescent COVID-19.

The V and J genes are TRBV11-2 and TRBJ2-7, with D maybe TRBD2 (5 bases). Per the germline V gene, CDR1 is SGHAT and CDR2 is FQNNGV. The V and J ends lost 0 bases and 5 bases respectively, with 14 bases between them. The CDR3 covers 15 residues. In nucleotides, the CDR3 is TGTGCCAGCAGCTTAGATCGGGGTGCCGTCCACGAGCAGTACTTC. As protein: CASSLDRGAVHEQYF.

The rearrangement joins TRBV7-2 to TRBJ2-2; 9 positions match TRBD2. CDR1 is SGHTA, CDR2 FQGNSA, per germline. CDR3 length: 18 amino acids. The V segment lost 5 bases and the J segment 6 bases; nucleotides outside the gene matches: 16. CDR3 nucleotides: TGTGCCAGCAGCCGGCCGGTGCGGCGGGAGGGGATTGCCGGGGAGCTGTTTTTT. Its translation: CASSRPVRREGIAGELFF. The full variable domain, in which reference TRBV7-2 and TRBJ2-2 provide the parts outside the CDR3, is GAGVSQSPSNKVTEKGKDVELRCDPISGHTALYWYRQSLGQGLEFLIYFQGNSAPDKSGLPSDRFSAERTGGSVSTLTIQRTQQEDSAVYLCASSRPVRREGIAGELFFGEGSRLTVL.

V gene TRBV5-1 combines with J gene TRBJ2-3, with D maybe TRBD2 (5 bases). CDR1 and CDR2 (germline): SGHRS, YFSETQ. The length of the CDR3 is 18 residues. V lost 2 bases and J lost 0, with 19 bases in between. The CDR3 bases are TGCGCCAGCAGCTTTAGTAAAGGGAGTAGCCGGAGCACAGATACGCAGTATTTT. It is translated as CASSFSKGSSRSTDTQYF.

This rearrangement joins TRBV5-1 to TRBJ1-1; 8 nucleotides match TRBD1. Germline V lookup: CDR1 SGHRS, CDR2 YFSETQ. V lost 0 bases to trimming and J lost 6 bases; unmatched junction nucleotides: 13. The CDR3 contains 17 residues. CDR3 residues: CASSLGSLGQGEAEAFF. DNA for the CDR3: TGCGCCAGCAGCTTGGGGTCTCTCGGACAGGGTGAAGCTGAAGCTTTCTTT.

This clone was seen a handful of times. This chain uses TRBV30 with TRBJ2-3; tentative D call: TRBD1 (6 bases). There are 16 residues in the CDR3. Germline CDR1 reads GTSNPN; CDR2 reads SVGIG (reference sequence). V lost 2 bases and J lost 4, with 19 bases in between. Here the CDR3 reads CAWSTGTGSSADTQYF. CDR3 DNA sequence: TGTGCCTGGAGTACCGGTACAGGGTCATCGGCAGATACGCAGTATTTT.